Following are 23 T cell receptor beta chains from one sample sequenced in a study of tumour-infiltrating T cells in Burkitt lymphoma. Some clones are missing from TCRdb's copy, which holds only in-frame ones; the method was immunoSEQ multiplex PCR. The table shows under 900 clones, with approximately 96% occurring only once. The sequenced sample was tumor tissue. The receptors come from a human donor with Burkitt lymphoma.

The chain uses TRBV28 and TRBJ2-7; D may be TRBD1 (6 bases). Germline V gene lookup returns CDR1 MDHEN and CDR2 SYDVKM. Trimming removed 1 base at V and 4 bases at J, with 17 bases between. The CDR3 contains 16 residues. CDR3 nucleotide sequence: TGTGCCAGCAGTTTATCCAGCCAGGGGTCTTGGTACGAGCAGTACGTC. Its translation is CASSLSSQGSWYEQYV.

This sequence joins TRBV7-9 and TRBJ2-4, with unresolved D. Germline values: CDR1 SEHNR, CDR2 FQNEAQ (reference sequence). This CDR3 is built from 14 residues. Trimming pared 4 bases from V and 3 bases from J, leaving 10 bases between. CDR3 sequence: CASSSSGGKNIQYF. DNA for the CDR3: TGTGCCAGCAGCTCCTCGGGCGGCAAAAACATTCAGTACTTC.

The chain couples TRBV6-1 to TRBJ2-7, with D hard to call. Germline CDR1 and CDR2: MNHNS and SASEGT. CDR3 length: 12 amino acids. Between the trimmed V and J ends, which lost 0 bases and 9 bases, there was a span of 9 bases. CDR3 in amino acids: CASSEADRRQYF. In nucleotides, the CDR3 is TGTGCCAGCAGTGAAGCGGATCGGAGGCAGTACTTC.

The gene calls are TRBV28 and TRBJ2-2; TRBD2 agrees at 8 bases. V shed 3 bases and J 1 base; nucleotides not matched to a gene: 13. The CDR3 consists of 19 residues. Germline V CDR1 and CDR2: MDHEN, SYDVKM. CDR3 protein: CASSLSRIFSGMNTGELFF. CDR3 sequence (DNA): TGTGCCAGCAGTTTGAGCCGCATTTTTAGCGGGATGAACACCGGGGAGCTGTTTTTT.

V gene TRBV5-4 combines with J gene TRBJ1-2; D is uncertain. V shed 4 bases and J shed 6 bases, with 19 bases lying between them. This CDR3 has 15 residues. Germline CDR1 and CDR2: SGHNT and YYREEE (reference sequence). The CDR3 sequence: CASSTWTGSGHGYTF. Here the CDR3 DNA reads TGTGCCAGCAGCACCTGGACCGGGTCGGGTCATGGCTACACCTTC.

V is TRBV28 and J is TRBJ1-2, with D unresolved. In germline, CDR1 is MDHEN, CDR2 SYDVKM. This CDR3 region has 13 residues. The V end was cut by 2 bases, the J end by 3 bases, with 7 bases between. The CDR3, as DNA: TGTGCCAGCAGTTTAGGCTCCGACTATGGCTACACCTTC. Protein product: CASSLGSDYGYTF.

With respect to this clone: The germline gene is not matched at one end of the junction; a read error may be the cause. This sequence joins TRBV29-1 and TRBJ2-3; the match to TRBD2 covers 14 bases. The V gene's germline CDR1 is SQVTM and CDR2 ANQGSEA. This CDR3 contains 16 residues. CDR3 in DNA: TGCAGCGTCGAAGACCCGGGACTAGCGGGAGAGGGTACGCAGTATTTT. The encoded protein is CSVEDPGLAGEGTQYF.

This rearrangement joins TRBV7-9 to TRBJ2-2; possible D gene TRBD2, 5 bases. The CDR3 length is 12 residues. V was shortened by 6 bases and J by 6 bases, with 8 bases between the two germline ends. The germline V gene has CDR1 SEHNR and CDR2 FQNEAQ (reference sequence). In nucleotides, the CDR3 is TGTGCCAGCAGGGGAGTGGCCGGGGAGCTGTTTTTT. This codes for CASRGVAGELFF.

The chain has TRBV6-1 and TRBJ2-5; D is possibly TRBD2 (7 bases). V shed 6 bases and J shed 3 bases, with 11 bases lying between them. Germline V CDR1 and CDR2: MNHNS, SASEGT. This CDR3 region has 13 residues. CDR3 bases: TGTGCCAGCAGGAAGGGGGGGGAAGAGACCCAGTACTTC. This sequence encodes CASRKGGEETQYF.

This rearrangement joins TRBV6-5 to TRBJ1-1; D uncertain. The CDR3 length is 11 residues. Germline loops: CDR1 MNHEY, CDR2 SVGAGI. The germline V and J ends were trimmed by 7 bases and 5 bases, with 8 bases remaining between them. Here the CDR3 reads CASKKGTEAFF. CDR3 nucleotides: TGTGCCAGCAAAAAAGGGACTGAAGCTTTCTTT.

The rearrangement links TRBV7-9 to TRBJ1-2; D is ambiguous. The V gene's germline CDR1 is SEHNR and CDR2 FQNEAQ (reference sequence). Trimming cost V 6 bases and J 5 bases, with 13 bases left between them. The CDR3 is 13 residues long. The CDR3 nucleotides are TGTGCCAGCAGACGCGGAGTGGGATATGGCTACACCTTC. Translation: CASRRGVGYGYTF.

The V call is TRBV18, the J call TRBJ2-7; D may be TRBD2 (6 bases). Trimming removed 6 bases from V and 3 bases from J, with 9 bases in between. The CDR3 loop spans 12 amino acids. From germline, CDR1 is KGHSH and CDR2 LQKENI. DNA for the CDR3: TGTGCCAGCTCCCGGGGGAGCTACGAGCAGTACGTC. Encoded protein: CASSRGSYEQYV.

The chain is built from TRBV5-6 and TRBJ1-2; no clear D. CDR3 length equals 15 residues. Trimming took off 0 bases at V and 8 bases at J, with 17 bases between the two ends. Germline V gene sequence: CDR1 SGHDT, CDR2 YYEEEE. Written as DNA, the CDR3 is TGTGCCAGCAGCTTGGGTGAGGGTGTGCAGTGGGGCTACACCTTC. It specifies CASSLGEGVQWGYTF.

V is TRBV18 and J is TRBJ1-4; D is undetermined. Germline values: CDR1 KGHSH, CDR2 LQKENI. Trimming stripped 2 bases from V and 7 bases from J, with 8 bases between. The CDR3 extends over 13 amino acids. The CDR3 spells CASSPTVGEKLFF. CDR3 DNA: TGTGCCAGCTCACCAACGGTGGGTGAAAAACTGTTTTTT.

The V call is TRBV5-1, the J call TRBJ1-2, with D possibly being TRBD1 (5 bases). CDR1 is SGHRS and CDR2 is YFSETQ in the germline V gene. The length of the CDR3 is 13 residues. With 4 bases removed from V and 6 bases from J, the gap between germline ends came to 13 bases. CDR3 amino acids: CASSLFGQDGYTF. The CDR3 bases are TGCGCCAGCAGCCTCTTCGGACAAGATGGCTACACCTTC. Together with reference TRBV5-1 and TRBJ1-2, the CDR3 gives the full variable domain: KAGVTQTPRYLIKTRGQQVTLSCSPISGHRSVSWYQQTPGQGLQFLFEYFSETQRNKGNFPGRFSGRQFSNSRSEMNVSTLELGDSALYLCASSLFGQDGYTFGSGTRLTVV.

The chain recombines TRBV15 with TRBJ1-2; D not certain. With 0 bases removed from V and 0 bases from J, the gap between germline ends came to 8 bases. Per germline, CDR1 LNHNV and CDR2 YYDKDF (reference sequence). There are 15 residues in the CDR3. CDR3 nucleotides: TGTGCCACCAGCAGAGATTCGGCAGCTAACTATGGCTACACCTTC. It encodes CATSRDSAANYGYTF. The full variable domain, completed using reference TRBV15 and TRBJ1-2, is DAMVIQNPRYQVTQFGKPVTLSCSQTLNHNVMYWYQQKSSQAPKLLFHYYDKDFNNEADTPDNFQSRRPNTSFCFLDIRSPGLGDTAMYLCATSRDSAANYGYTFGSGTRLTVV.

This chain uses TRBV29-1 with TRBJ2-3; D perhaps matches TRBD1 (5 bases). The CDR3 length is 13 residues. Germline assignment: CDR1 SQVTM and CDR2 ANQGSEA. Between the trimmed V and J ends, which lost 1 base and 6 bases, there was a span of 11 bases. The CDR3: CSVEGTPRDTQYF. DNA of the CDR3: TGCAGCGTTGAAGGGACACCTCGGGATACGCAGTATTTT.

The chain carries TRBV29-1 and TRBJ1-1; D not resolved. CDR1 SQVTM and CDR2 ANQGSEA come from the germline V gene. Trimming took off 3 bases at V and 1 base at J, with 6 bases between the two ends. This CDR3 comprises 12 residues. The chain's CDR3 is CSVDSGNTEAFF. CDR3 DNA sequence: TGCAGCGTTGATTCAGGGAACACTGAAGCTTTCTTT.

The rearrangement links TRBV6-5 to TRBJ1-6; no firm D call. This CDR3 comprises 12 residues. V was clipped by 2 bases and J by 10 bases, with 6 bases between them. Germline lookup yields CDR1 MNHEY and CDR2 SVGAGI. The CDR3 DNA follows: TGTGCCAGCAGTTACATTGACTCACCCCTCCACTTT. Amino acid sequence: CASSYIDSPLHF.

The chain couples TRBV9 to TRBJ1-4; no reliable D call. The V and J ends lost 0 bases and 5 bases respectively, with 11 bases between them. The CDR3 has 15 residues. Germline V gives CDR1 SGDLS, CDR2 YYNGEE. The DNA for the CDR3 is TGTGCCAGCAGCGTAGCCTCAAACCCCAATGAAAAACTGTTTTTT. Its translation is CASSVASNPNEKLFF.

The gene calls are TRBV6-5 and TRBJ2-5; D is ambiguous. The ends were cut back, 2 bases at V and 4 bases at J, with 8 bases in the middle. Looked up from germline, CDR1 is MNHEY and CDR2 is SVGAGI. This CDR3 has 13 residues. In nucleotides, the CDR3 is TGTGCCAGCAGTTACCTGATGGGAGAGACCCAGTACTTC. The encoded protein is CASSYLMGETQYF.

DNA of the CDR3: TGTGCCAGCAGCTTAGGGTGGGAGGGCCTGATCGGGGAGCTGTTTTTT. Protein sequence: CASSLGWEGLIGELFF. The chain recombines TRBV7-2 with TRBJ2-2; 7 bases agree with TRBD2. CDR1 and CDR2 (germline): SGHTA, FQGNSA. The CDR3 spans 16 residues. J was trimmed by 7 bases and V by 1 base; bases with no gene match: 9.

The genes are TRBV6-8 and TRBJ1-3; D is unresolved. Between the trimmed V and J ends, which lost 11 bases and 4 bases, there was a span of 24 bases. Germline V CDR1 and CDR2: MNHGY, SAAAGT. The CDR3 contains 16 residues. CDR3: CAVQQRRVFIGNTIYF. The CDR3 bases are TGTGCCGTACAACAAAGACGTGTTTTCATAGGAAACACCATATATTTT.